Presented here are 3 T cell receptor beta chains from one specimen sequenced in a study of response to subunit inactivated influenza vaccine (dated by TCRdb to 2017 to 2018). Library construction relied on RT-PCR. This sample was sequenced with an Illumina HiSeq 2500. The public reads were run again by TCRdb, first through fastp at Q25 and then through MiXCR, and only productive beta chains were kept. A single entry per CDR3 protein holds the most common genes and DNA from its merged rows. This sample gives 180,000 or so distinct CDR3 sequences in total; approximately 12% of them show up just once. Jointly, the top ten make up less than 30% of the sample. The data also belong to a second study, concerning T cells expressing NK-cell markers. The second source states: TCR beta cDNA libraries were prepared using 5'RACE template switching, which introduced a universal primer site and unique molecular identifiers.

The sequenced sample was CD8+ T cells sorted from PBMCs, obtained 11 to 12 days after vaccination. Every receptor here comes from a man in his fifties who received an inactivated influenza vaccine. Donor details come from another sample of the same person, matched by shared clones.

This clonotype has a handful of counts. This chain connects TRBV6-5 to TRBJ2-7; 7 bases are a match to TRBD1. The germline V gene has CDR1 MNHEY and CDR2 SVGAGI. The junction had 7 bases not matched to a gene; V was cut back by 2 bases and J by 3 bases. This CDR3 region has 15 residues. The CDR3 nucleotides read TGTGCCAGCAGTTACACAGGGGATCCCGTCTACGAGCAGTACTTC. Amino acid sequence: CASSYTGDPVYEQYF.

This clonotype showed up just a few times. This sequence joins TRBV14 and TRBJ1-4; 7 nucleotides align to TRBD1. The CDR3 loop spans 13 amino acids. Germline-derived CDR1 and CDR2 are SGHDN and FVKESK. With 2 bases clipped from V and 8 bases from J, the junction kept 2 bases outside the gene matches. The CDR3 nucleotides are TGTGCCAGCAGCCAAATACAGGGGGAAAAACTGTTTTTT. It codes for CASSQIQGEKLFF.

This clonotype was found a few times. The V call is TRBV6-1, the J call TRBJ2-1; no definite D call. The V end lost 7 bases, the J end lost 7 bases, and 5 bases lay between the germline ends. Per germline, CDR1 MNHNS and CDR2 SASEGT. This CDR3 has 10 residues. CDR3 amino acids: CASKGNEQFF. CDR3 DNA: TGTGCCAGCAAAGGGAATGAGCAGTTCTTC.